The 30 T cell receptor beta chains presented below share a single source sample, sequenced in a study of tumor-infiltrating lymphocytes in primary liver carcinoma. Investigators took RNA and DNA out together from about 19-30 mg of unsorted bulk tissue. Starting material of around 490 ng total RNA yielded TCR beta cDNA via a constant-region primer. Employing slightly modified ARM-PCR, three nested multiplex PCR rounds were run, and these gave rise to the TCR beta libraries. Rounds one and two of PCR, each of approximately 11 cycles, were primed with TRBV1-TRBV30 forward primers and a C-beta reverse primer. TCRdb called the multiplex PCR reads again in MiXCR, with one record for every CDR3 protein. The table lists tens of thousands of distinct CDR3 sequences, over 70% of them singletons. The sample taken for sequencing was liver tumor tissue from sampling region 3. As to subset: tumor region T3, left-lateral pole. These receptors were collected from a man in his forties or fifties with primary liver carcinoma and hepatitis B virus infection.

As regards this clonotype: A much larger clone is a single base away; this may be a read error. The chain employs TRBV5-1 and TRBJ2-5; 8 nucleotides agree with TRBD2. The CDR3 consists of 14 residues. Germline assignment: CDR1 SGHRS and CDR2 YFSETQ. The CDR3 region is CTSSLTGGPETQYF. The CDR3 DNA reads TGCACCAGCAGCTTGACGGGAGGGCCGGAGACCCAGTACTTC.

Note on this clonotype: The junction and the germline gene differ at one end; a read error may be behind it. The V gene is TRBV11-2, the J gene TRBJ2-2, with TRBD1 matching over 9 bases. Germline V gives CDR1 SGHAT, CDR2 FQNNGV. The CDR3 runs to 17 residues. Here the CDR3 reads CPSSFDRDRVGIGGLFF. The CDR3 coding sequence is TGTCCCAGCAGCTTTGATCGGGACAGGGTCGGCATCGGGGGGCTGTTTTTT.

Of note for this clonotype: A single base separates this from a much larger clone, so it may be a read error. The rearrangement links TRBV28 to TRBJ1-2, with D perhaps TRBD1 (5 bases). The CDR3 sequence is 14 residues long. Between the trimmed V and J ends, which lost 8 bases and 3 bases, there was a span of 16 bases. The V gene's germline CDR1 is MDHEN and CDR2 SYDVKM. The CDR3 DNA follows: TGTGCCAGCGGAAAGGCAGGGCCTGACTATGGCTACACCTTC. Amino acid sequence: CASGKAGPDYGYTF.

The chain joins TRBV11-2 to TRBJ2-2; D unresolved. V gave up 0 bases and J gave up 5 bases, with 10 bases separating them. Per the germline V gene, CDR1 is SGHAT and CDR2 is FQNNGV. The CDR3 runs to 15 residues. The CDR3 protein is CASSLDRPGTGELFF. CDR3 sequence (DNA): TGTGCCAGCAGCTTAGACCGACCCGGGACCGGGGAGCTGTTTTTT.

The rearrangement joins TRBV6-5 to TRBJ2-1; TRBD2 matches 11 bases. The CDR3 totals 14 residues. Germline CDR1 and CDR2: MNHEY and SVGAGI. Trimming cost V 9 bases and J 4 bases; bases outside gene matches: 5. The CDR3 here is CASPGLAAYNEQFF. Written as DNA, the CDR3 is TGTGCCAGTCCGGGACTAGCGGCATACAATGAGCAGTTCTTC.

This clonotype appeared a few times. Its ends do not fully match the called genes, so a read error is possible. The rearrangement uses TRBV16 and TRBJ1-4, with a weak D call TRBD1 (5 bases). Germline CDR1 reads KGHSY; CDR2 reads FQNENV. CDR3 length equals 15 residues. The chain's CDR3 is CASSQLGATNEKLFF. DNA of the CDR3: TGTGCCAGCAGTCAATTGGGGGCAACTAATGAAAAACTGTTTTTT.

Worth noting for this clonotype: Given a much more abundant clone one base away, this may be a read error. The genes are TRBV7-9 and TRBJ2-7; 8 nucleotides agree with TRBD1. The ends lost 5 bases at V and 6 bases at J; junction bases unmatched: 12. Per the germline V gene, CDR1 is SEHNR and CDR2 is FQNEAQ (reference sequence). The CDR3 runs 15 residues. The CDR3 nucleotides are TGTGCCAGCAGCACCGCGACAGGGGAGCGGAGCGAGCAGTACTTC. Translating gives CASSTATGERSEQYF.

On this clonotype itself: Lacking the conserved final phenylalanine or tryptophan, this CDR3 likely reflects a read error. The DNA is omitted, as the CDR3 cannot be located on it reliably, and the CDR3 follows TCRdb's listing. The V and J genes are TRBV5-6 and TRBJ2-5; TRBD2 reflects the table's D call only, with no check against the DNA. The CDR3 numbers 14 amino acids, ends counted. Looked up from germline, CDR1 is SGHDT and CDR2 is YYEEEE. CDR3 region: CASSSLGGEETQYL.

J is TRBJ2-7 and V is TRBV28; 7 nucleotides line up with TRBD1. Germline-derived CDR1 and CDR2 are MDHEN and SYDVKM. J lost 6 bases, V lost 5 bases, and 13 bases had no gene match. This CDR3 is 15 amino acids long. As DNA, the CDR3 is TGTGCCAGCAGTCAGGGGGATAGGATAACCGTCGAGCAGTACTTC. This translates into CASSQGDRITVEQYF.

The chain joins TRBV29-1 to TRBJ2-1; 11 bases are a match to TRBD1. Trimming at V came to 7 bases and at J to 11 bases, leaving 13 bases not matched to a gene. The CDR3 is 14 residues long. CDR1 is SQVTM, CDR2 ANQGSEA, per germline. The CDR3 DNA reads TGCAGCGGACTGCCGGGACAGGGGGTGGACAAGCAGTTCTTC. It yields the protein CSGLPGQGVDKQFF.

Worth noting for this clonotype: This may stem from a read error, because a much larger clone lies one nucleotide away. V is TRBV24-1 and J is TRBJ1-1; D unclear. The germline V gene encodes CDR1 KGHDR and CDR2 SFDVKD. The CDR3 consists of 13 residues. CDR3 sequence (DNA): TGTGGCACCAGTCGGGGAATGAACACTGAAGCTTTCTTT. Its translation: CGTSRGMNTEAFF.

Turning to this clonotype: A read error may produce the germline difference seen at one junction end. The rearrangement links TRBV4-1 to TRBJ2-7; 13 bases fit TRBD2. CDR1 and CDR2 (germline): MGHRA, YSYEKL. CDR3 length: 19 residues. The CDR3, as DNA: TGCGCCGGCAGTCCATCAGGCGGACTAGCGGGAGTCGGGCTCGACGAGCAGTACTTC. Amino acid sequence: CAGSPSGGLAGVGLDEQYF.

Concerning this clonotype itself: Possible read error: a much larger clone is one base away. J is TRBJ2-2 and V is TRBV28; 9 bases are shared with TRBD2. CDR3 length: 16 residues. Per the germline V gene, CDR1 is MDHEN and CDR2 is SYDVKM. The chain's CDR3 is CATQREDLWNTGELFF. In DNA form, the CDR3 reads TGTGCAACCCAGCGGGAGGATTTATGGAACACCGGGGAGCTGTTTTTT.

Ten or more counts support this clonotype. This chain connects TRBV6-2 or TRBV6-3 to TRBJ1-5; no clear D gene. The CDR3 runs 16 residues. Trimming pared 6 bases from V and 0 bases from J, leaving 15 bases between. Germline values: CDR1 MNHEY, CDR2 SVGEGT. CDR3 DNA: TGTGCCAGCAGCCTAAACCTCGGGAGTAGCAATCAGCCCCAGCATTTT. It yields the protein CASSLNLGSSNQPQHF.

As to this clonotype: This may be a read error, as it is one base from a much larger clone. The chain joins TRBV28 to TRBJ2-5; 8 bases agree with TRBD2. The CDR3 has 16 amino acids. The V segment lost 5 bases and the J segment 5 bases; nucleotides outside the gene matches: 13. Germline V gene sequence: CDR1 MDHEN, CDR2 SYDVKM. CDR3 sequence: CASSMGGPAGAETQYF. The CDR3 nucleotides are TGTGCCAGCAGTATGGGGGGGCCAGCGGGAGCTGAGACCCAGTACTTC.

As for this clonotype: This could be a read error, since a much larger clone is one nucleotide away. This chain connects TRBV28 to TRBJ2-7; 7 positions agree with TRBD1. CDR3 length: 14 residues. Per the germline V gene, CDR1 is MDHEN and CDR2 is SYDVKM. V lost 10 bases, J lost 2 bases, and 11 bases stayed unmatched. The CDR3, as DNA: TGTGCCATCAGATCCGACAGGGTCACCTACGAGCAGTACTTC. Protein product: CAIRSDRVTYEQYF. The variable domain in full, with the rest retrieved from reference TRBV28 and TRBJ2-7, is DVKVTQSSRYLVKRTGEKVFLECVQDMDHENMFWYRQDPGLGLRLIYFSYDVKMKEKGDIPEGYSVSREKKERFSLILESASTNQTSMYLCAIRSDRVTYEQYFGPGTRLTVT.

Note on this clonotype: The DNA is omitted, as the CDR3 cannot be located on it reliably, and the CDR3 follows TCRdb's listing. The chain is built from TRBV29-1 and TRBJ2-1; the table calls TRBD1, which could not be checked here. Both ends counted, the CDR3 spans 15 residues. Germline values: CDR1 SQVTM, CDR2 ANQGSEA. The CDR3 region is CSVAQGARLANEKFF.

A note on this clonotype: This may be a read error: a much more frequent sequence differs by one nucleotide. The V and J genes are TRBV2 and TRBJ2-1; D is uncertain. The CDR3 runs 13 residues. CDR1 and CDR2 from the germline V gene are SNHLY and FYNNEI. This CDR3 is CARSDSEYGEQFF. CDR3 nucleotides: TGTGCCAGGAGTGATTCGGAATACGGTGAGCAGTTCTTC.

Comments on this clonotype: At one of its ends the junction is not consistent with the germline gene, which may arise from a read error. The rearrangement joins TRBV28 to TRBJ2-5, with 8 positions matching TRBD1. Looked up from germline, CDR1 is MDHEN and CDR2 is SYDVKM. This CDR3 is built from 15 residues. The CDR3 region is CASSLDREHGEIQYF. The CDR3 DNA sequence: TGTGCCAGCAGTCTGGACAGGGAGCACGGAGAGATCCAGTACTTC.

To note about this clonotype: Sequence at one end of the junction differs from germline and may be a read error. This chain connects TRBV7-9 to TRBJ2-1; D remains unclear. The CDR3 sequence is 13 residues long. Germline V gene sequence: CDR1 SEHNR, CDR2 FQNEAQ (reference sequence). CDR3 protein: CASTPGPYNGQLF. Here the CDR3 DNA reads TGTGCCAGCACCCCCGGGCCCTACAATGGGCAGCTCTTC.

For this clonotype: One end of the junction fails to match germline, which may point to a read error. The rearrangement uses TRBV10-2 and TRBJ2-7, with a tentative D call TRBD2 (6 bases). The CDR3 totals 17 residues. Germline-derived CDR1 and CDR2 are WSHSY and SAAADI. Written as DNA, the CDR3 is TGCGCCAGCAGTGAGTCGAGGTACGGGAGTGATGACTACGACCAGTACTTC. Protein sequence: CASSESRYGSDDYDQYF.

Worth noting for this clonotype: At one of its ends the junction is not consistent with the germline gene, which may arise from a read error. The V gene is TRBV28, the J gene TRBJ2-7; 7 bases line up with TRBD1. Germline V gene sequence: CDR1 MDHEN, CDR2 SYDVKM. This CDR3 spans 15 amino acids. The CDR3 sequence is CAGSPRRGQPYEQYF. The DNA of the CDR3 is TGTGCCGGCAGCCCACGAAGGGGGCAACCTTACGAGCAGTACTTC.

Note on this clonotype: The junction differs from germline at one of its ends, possibly a read error. The V and J genes are TRBV6-5 and TRBJ2-7, with 8 nucleotides matching TRBD1. Germline CDR1 reads MNHEY; CDR2 reads SVGAGI. The CDR3 loop spans 14 amino acids. This chain's CDR3 is CASSYSGQGGEQHF. CDR3 nucleotide sequence: TGTGCCAGCAGTTACTCCGGACAGGGTGGGGAGCAGCACTTC.

Of note for this clonotype: Compared with germline, one end of the junction differs, possibly owing to a read error. V gene TRBV6-6 combines with J gene TRBJ1-2, with TRBD1 as a possible D gene (5 bases). The CDR3 is 15 amino acids. CDR1 is MNHNY and CDR2 is SVGAGI in the germline V gene (reference sequence). The CDR3 nucleotides are TGTGTCAGCAGCCCCCCCAGCAGGGAGGACTATGGCTACACCTTC. Translation gives CVSSPPSREDYGYTF.

A remark on this clonotype: An end of the junction does not agree with germline; a read error may underlie this. The chain is built from TRBV29-1 and TRBJ2-3, with 8 bases matching TRBD1. The CDR3 covers 16 residues. Germline CDR1 and CDR2: SQVTM and ANQGSEA. CDR3 loop: CSIELRDRGDADTQYF. DNA of the CDR3: TGCAGCATTGAACTCCGAGACAGGGGAGATGCAGATACGCAGTATTTT.

A word on this clonotype: This CDR3 fails to terminate in the conserved phenylalanine or tryptophan, so it likely reflects a read error. The rearrangement links TRBV6-5 to TRBJ2-6; D may correspond to TRBD1 or TRBD2 (5 bases each). The CDR3 spans 18 residues. Germline V gives CDR1 MNHEY, CDR2 SVGAGI. As DNA, the CDR3 is TGTGCCAGCAGTCTTTGGACTGGGATGAAAGCTGGGGCCAACGCCCTGACTTTA. Its protein is CASSLWTGMKAGANALTL.

As concerns this clonotype: A much larger clone differs by one base, so this may be a read error. This chain uses TRBV7-9 with TRBJ1-5; possibly TRBD1 for D (5 bases). Germline V gives CDR1 SEHNR, CDR2 FQNEAQ (reference sequence). The CDR3 is made up of 14 amino acids. CDR3 region: CASSADGGNQHQHF. The DNA of the CDR3 is TGTGCCAGCAGTGCGGACGGGGGGAATCAGCACCAGCATTTT.

About this clonotype itself: The junction does not match germline at one end; this may be a read error. V and J are TRBV11-2 and TRBJ2-7; TRBD2 might be the D (5 bases). From germline, CDR1 is SGHAT and CDR2 FQNNGV. The CDR3 totals 14 residues. The CDR3 sequence: CVSSLADGAYDQYF. As DNA, the CDR3 is TGTGTCAGCAGCCTAGCCGACGGAGCCTACGATCAGTACTTC.

About this clonotype itself: With a much larger clone just one base away, this may be a read error. The CDR3 DNA follows: TGTGCCAGCAGCTTAGGGGGGGGGGTGAACACTGAAGCTTTCTTT. Amino acid sequence: CASSLGGGVNTEAFF. This chain uses TRBV7-8 with TRBJ1-1, with D maybe TRBD1 (5 bases). The V end lost 1 base, the J end lost 0 bases, and 9 bases lay between the germline ends. The CDR3 is 15 residues long. Germline CDR1 is SGHVS and CDR2 is FQNEAQ.

With respect to this clonotype: The junction departs from germline at one end; a sequencing error may be responsible. J is TRBJ2-7 and V is TRBV6-2 or TRBV6-3, with 7 nucleotides matching TRBD2. This CDR3 is 14 amino acids long. In germline, CDR1 is MNHEY, CDR2 SVGEGT. CDR3 DNA: TGTGCCAGCAGTTACTCGCGGGAGTCCTTCGAGCACTACTTC. Encoded protein: CASSYSRESFEHYF.